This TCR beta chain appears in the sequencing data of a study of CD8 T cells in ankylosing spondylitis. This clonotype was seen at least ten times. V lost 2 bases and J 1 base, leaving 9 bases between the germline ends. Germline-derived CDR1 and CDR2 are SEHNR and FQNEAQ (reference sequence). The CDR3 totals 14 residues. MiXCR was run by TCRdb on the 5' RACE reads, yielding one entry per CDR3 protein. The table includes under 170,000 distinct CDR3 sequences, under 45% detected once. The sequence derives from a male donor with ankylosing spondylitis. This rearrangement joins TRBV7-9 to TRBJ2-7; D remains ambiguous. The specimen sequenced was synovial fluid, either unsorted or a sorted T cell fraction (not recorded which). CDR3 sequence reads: CASSLSANSYEQYF. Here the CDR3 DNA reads TGTGCCAGCAGCTTATCGGCGAATTCCTACGAGCAGTACTTC.